A single sample is the source of the 5 T cell receptor beta chains below, sequenced in a study of T cells in Graves' hyperthyroidism and ophthalmopathy. From RNA transcripts, TCR beta CDR3 regions were amplified. First-round RT-PCR of the TCR CDR3 relied on the HTBI primer set. Each CDR3 protein is one row after TCRdb ran MiXCR on the multiplex PCR reads. The data contain 400,000 to 450,000 distinct CDR3 sequences, roughly 14% of them singletons. Material: blood. The receptors shown here come from a man in his late teens or twenties with Graves' ophthalmopathy.

This clonotype has more than one count but fewer than ten. The chain recombines TRBV4-1 with TRBJ2-5; D gene uncertain. The CDR3 is 14 residues long. CDR1 and CDR2 (germline): MGHRA, YSYEKL. V gave up 4 bases and J gave up 5 bases, with 14 bases separating them. The CDR3, as DNA: TGCGCCAGCAGCCGTTGGGCAGGAAGGGAGACCCAGTACTTC. Its protein is CASSRWAGRETQYF.

The chain uses TRBV14 and TRBJ1-1, with 7 positions matching TRBD1. J gave up 3 bases and V 4 bases, and 8 bases lay outside the gene matches. The CDR3 has 15 residues. CDR1 is SGHDN, CDR2 FVKESK, per germline. DNA of the CDR3: TGTGCCAGCAGCCCCCGACAGGGAGGGTACACTGAAGCTTTCTTT. It specifies CASSPRQGGYTEAFF.

This clonotype was seen ten or more times. The J gene is TRBJ2-2, the V gene TRBV29-1, with D possibly matching TRBD1 (6 bases). This CDR3 has 13 residues. From germline, CDR1 is SQVTM and CDR2 ANQGSEA. V gave up 5 bases and J gave up 2 bases, with 9 bases separating them. The CDR3 coding sequence is TGCAGCGTTCAGGGGCGAAACACCGGGGAGCTGTTTTTT. It encodes CSVQGRNTGELFF.

The table lists this clonotype with a few counts. The chain combines TRBV15 with TRBJ2-5; 7 bases match TRBD2. The V and J ends lost 4 bases and 2 bases, in that order; junction bases with no gene match: 7. CDR3 length equals 15 residues. Germline lookup yields CDR1 LNHNV and CDR2 YYDKDF (reference sequence). In nucleotides, the CDR3 is TGTGCCACCAGCACCCCGAGTAGCGGGCAAGAGACCCAGTACTTC. It is translated as CATSTPSSGQETQYF.

This clonotype was recorded at least ten times. The chain recombines TRBV6-1 with TRBJ2-3, with 9 bases identical to TRBD1. The ends lost 5 bases at V and 4 bases at J; junction bases unmatched: 10. The CDR3 length is 16 residues. Looked up from germline, CDR1 is MNHNS and CDR2 is SASEGT. The CDR3 nucleotides are TGTGCCAGCAGTAAATCGGTGGGACAGGGTGCAGATACGCAGTATTTT. Translated: CASSKSVGQGADTQYF.